Listed here are 17 T cell receptor beta chains from one sample, sequenced in a study of OX40 agonist ivuxolimab in advanced cancers. The method behind the library was the immunoSEQ multiplex PCR assay. Drawn from immuneACCESS, this table holds only the in-frame rearrangements with V and J called that TCRdb kept. Clones are partly lost; checked studies trace under half to an unresolved V gene and leave the rest unexplained. The sample has roughly 56,000 clones on record, 70% to 85% of them singletons. The top ten clonotypes cover roughly 4% of the sample. The source was CD4+ or CD8+ T cells sorted from blood, collected in a trial of the OX40 agonist ivuxolimab. Receptor source: an adult with an advanced solid tumor such as melanoma, head and neck, liver or kidney cancer.

The chain is built from TRBV15 and TRBJ2-3, with 13 nucleotides matching TRBD2. Germline lookup yields CDR1 LNHNV and CDR2 YYDKDF (reference sequence). Trimming at V came to 5 bases and at J to 6 bases, leaving 8 bases not matched to a gene. The CDR3 is 16 amino acids. The DNA for the CDR3 is TGTGCCACCAGCGACCGACTAGCGGGGGGTTGGGATACGCAGTATTTT. Amino acid sequence: CATSDRLAGGWDTQYF.

The chain couples TRBV5-5 to TRBJ2-7; 7 nucleotides agree with TRBD1. The trim removed 4 bases at V and 3 bases at J, leaving 4 bases unmatched. CDR1 and CDR2 (germline): SGHKS, YYEKEE (reference sequence). The length of the CDR3 is 13 residues. In DNA form, the CDR3 reads TGTGCCAGCAGCGTCGGGACAGTCTACGAGCAGTACTTC. This encodes CASSVGTVYEQYF.

The V call is TRBV6-5, the J call TRBJ1-5; D uncertain. Germline CDR1 reads MNHEY; CDR2 reads SVGAGI. Trimming shortened V by 2 bases and J by 5 bases, and 7 bases separated the two germline ends. This CDR3 has 13 amino acids. The DNA of the CDR3 is TGTGCCAGCAGTTACACCCTTGATCAGCCCCAGCATTTT. It specifies CASSYTLDQPQHF.

This chain joins TRBV29-1 and TRBJ2-1; a weak D match, TRBD2 (5 bases). V was clipped by 8 bases and J by 8 bases, with 19 bases between them. Germline CDR1 SQVTM, CDR2 ANQGSEA. This CDR3 contains 13 residues. The CDR3 DNA reads as TGCAGCACCGAGGGAAGGGATAGCGATGAGCAGTTCTTC. Amino acid sequence: CSTEGRDSDEQFF.

This sequence joins TRBV11-2 and TRBJ1-2; TRBD1 aligns across 9 bases. CDR1 and CDR2 (germline): SGHAT, FQNNGV. The CDR3 extends over 16 amino acids. Trimming cost V 1 base and J 7 bases; bases outside gene matches: 10. The CDR3 sequence is CASSLGEGQGAGGYTF. The CDR3 region has the DNA TGTGCCAGCAGCTTAGGAGAGGGACAGGGCGCCGGTGGCTACACCTTC.

The chain joins TRBV11-3 to TRBJ1-5; D might be TRBD1 (6 bases). The V and J ends lost 1 base and 0 bases respectively, with 22 bases between them. The germline gives CDR1 SGHNT, CDR2 YENEEA. The CDR3 spans 20 residues. The CDR3 region is CASSLGQVGTLFYSNQPQHF. The CDR3 coding sequence is TGTGCCAGCAGCTTAGGTCAAGTTGGGACACTATTTTATAGCAATCAGCCCCAGCATTTT.

J is TRBJ2-2 and V is TRBV5-1; D ambiguous. V was clipped by 0 bases and J by 2 bases, with 5 bases between them. The CDR3 is 14 residues long. Germline loops: CDR1 SGHRS, CDR2 YFSETQ. The CDR3 nucleotides read TGCGCCAGCAGCTTGGACGGCAACACCGGGGAGCTGTTTTTT. This sequence encodes CASSLDGNTGELFF.

The chain couples TRBV6-1 to TRBJ1-1, with 9 positions matching TRBD1. Germline V gene sequence: CDR1 MNHNS, CDR2 SASEGT. This CDR3 is 13 amino acids long. The V and J ends lost 8 bases and 7 bases, in that order; junction bases with no gene match: 8. The CDR3 region is CASAPGTGYEAFF. The DNA of the CDR3 is TGTGCCAGCGCTCCCGGGACAGGGTATGAAGCTTTCTTT.

The chain couples TRBV5-4 to TRBJ2-3, with 8 bases that match TRBD2. Germline CDR1 and CDR2: SGHNT and YYREEE (reference sequence). The CDR3 extends over 15 amino acids. Unmatched junction bases numbered 12, after V lost 4 bases and J lost 8 bases. CDR3 DNA: TGTGCCAGCAGCCCTTCCGGGACTAGGGAGTCTACGCAGTATTTT. Translating it yields CASSPSGTRESTQYF.

As to this clone: One junction end disagrees with the germline gene, perhaps due to a read error. The gene calls are TRBV5-6 and TRBJ2-3, with D perhaps matching TRBD1 or TRBD2 (5 bases each). Germline loops: CDR1 SGHDT, CDR2 YYEEEE. The CDR3 runs to 14 residues. The CDR3 bases are TGTGCGAGCAACGGGGCCGTAGGCACAGATACGCAGTATTTT. Its translation: CASNGAVGTDTQYF.

The chain has TRBV2 and TRBJ2-2; no reliable D call. Trimming took 6 bases from V and 1 from J, leaving 9 bases between them. The CDR3 loop spans 14 amino acids. CDR1 SNHLY and CDR2 FYNNEI come from the germline V gene. The CDR3 protein is CASRYDKNTGELFF. The CDR3 DNA reads TGTGCCAGCAGGTACGACAAGAACACCGGGGAGCTGTTTTTT. Full variable domain (remainder filled in from reference TRBV2 and TRBJ2-2): EPEVTQTPSHQVTQMGQEVILRCVPISNHLYFYWYRQILGQKVEFLVSFYNNEISEKSEIFDDQFSVERPDGSNFTLKIRSTKLEDSAMYFCASRYDKNTGELFFGEGSRLTVL.

The rearrangement links TRBV7-3 to TRBJ1-6; a possible D gene is TRBD1 (6 bases). The V gene lost 2 bases and the J gene lost 7 bases, with 12 bases spanning the gap. This CDR3 has 15 residues. CDR1 is SGHTA and CDR2 is FQGTGA in the germline V gene. The CDR3 DNA sequence: TGTGCCAGCAGCTTAGCGGGAGGGGGGAATTCACCCCTCCACTTT. This gives the protein CASSLAGGGNSPLHF.

The J gene is TRBJ2-7, the V gene TRBV6-5; TRBD2 might be the D (5 bases). The CDR3 extends over 15 amino acids. The V gene's germline CDR1 is MNHEY and CDR2 SVGAGI. V was trimmed by 4 bases and J by 2 bases, leaving 15 bases between them. CDR3 protein: CASSSSGKRAYEQYF. CDR3 bases: TGTGCCAGCAGTTCCTCCGGGAAGAGAGCCTACGAGCAGTACTTC.

The genes are TRBV27 and TRBJ1-5; D gene unclear. Germline assignment: CDR1 MNHEY and CDR2 SMNVEV (reference sequence). The length of the CDR3 is 15 residues. Trimming removed 5 bases at V and 3 bases at J, with 14 bases between. The CDR3 nucleotides are TGTGCCAGCAGTGGCAGTACCTCTCCCAATCAGCCCCAGCATTTT. It yields the protein CASSGSTSPNQPQHF.

The CDR3 nucleotides are TGTGCCAGCAGCCCCCGCGCAGACGCCGTTGAAGTCTTCTTT. It translates to CASSPRADAVEVFF. The J gene is TRBJ1-1, the V gene TRBV7-9; D ambiguous. Trimming stripped 5 bases from V and 14 bases from J, with 24 bases between. Germline V gene data show CDR1 as SEHNR and CDR2 as FQNEAQ (reference sequence). The CDR3 is 14 amino acids.

The chain uses TRBV11-2 and TRBJ1-5; TRBD1 might be the D (5 bases). Germline assignment: CDR1 SGHAT and CDR2 FQNNGV. Trimming cost V 1 base and J 9 bases, with 10 bases left between them. The CDR3 totals 13 residues. CDR3 amino acids: CASSLVTQGPQHF. The CDR3 region has the DNA TGTGCCAGCAGCTTAGTAACCCAGGGGCCCCAGCATTTT.

The V and J genes are TRBV19 and TRBJ2-5; D remains ambiguous. This CDR3 comprises 13 residues. The germline V gene encodes CDR1 LNHDA and CDR2 SQIVND (reference sequence). V was cut by 3 bases and J by 5 bases, with 10 bases left in between. The CDR3 protein is CASSMGTSETQYF. CDR3 sequence (DNA): TGTGCCAGTAGTATGGGAACGTCGGAGACCCAGTACTTC.